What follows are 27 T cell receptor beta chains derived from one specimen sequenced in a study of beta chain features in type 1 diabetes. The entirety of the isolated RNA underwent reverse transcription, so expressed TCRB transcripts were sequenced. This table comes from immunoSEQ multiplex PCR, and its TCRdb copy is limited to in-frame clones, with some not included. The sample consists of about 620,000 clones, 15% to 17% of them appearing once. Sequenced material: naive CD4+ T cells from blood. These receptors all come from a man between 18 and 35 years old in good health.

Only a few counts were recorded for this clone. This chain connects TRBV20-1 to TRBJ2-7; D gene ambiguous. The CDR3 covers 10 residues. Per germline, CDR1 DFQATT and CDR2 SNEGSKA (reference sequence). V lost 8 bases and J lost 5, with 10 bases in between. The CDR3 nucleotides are TGCAGTCTTGGAAACGACGAGCAGTACTTC. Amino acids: CSLGNDEQYF.

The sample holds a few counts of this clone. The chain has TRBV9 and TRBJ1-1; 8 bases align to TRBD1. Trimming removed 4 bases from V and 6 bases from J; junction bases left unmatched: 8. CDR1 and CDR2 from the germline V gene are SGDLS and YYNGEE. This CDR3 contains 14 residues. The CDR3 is CASSSRDRKSEAFF. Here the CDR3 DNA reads TGTGCCAGCAGCTCGCGGGACAGGAAGTCTGAAGCTTTCTTT.

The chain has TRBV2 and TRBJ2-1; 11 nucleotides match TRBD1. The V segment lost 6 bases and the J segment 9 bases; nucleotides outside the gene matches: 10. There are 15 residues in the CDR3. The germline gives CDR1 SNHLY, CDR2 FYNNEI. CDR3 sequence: CASRAGTGGLSEQFF. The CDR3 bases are TGTGCCAGCAGAGCAGGGACAGGGGGACTGAGTGAGCAGTTCTTC.

The DNA of the CDR3 is TGCGCCAGCAGCCAAGAACCAGGTCACACTGGGGCCAACGTCCTGACTTTC. Translating it yields CASSQEPGHTGANVLTF. This chain links TRBV4-3 with TRBJ2-6; D not certain. The CDR3 extends over 17 amino acids. Germline V CDR1 and CDR2: LGHNA, YSLEER. The V end was cut by 0 bases, the J end by 2 bases, with 11 bases between.

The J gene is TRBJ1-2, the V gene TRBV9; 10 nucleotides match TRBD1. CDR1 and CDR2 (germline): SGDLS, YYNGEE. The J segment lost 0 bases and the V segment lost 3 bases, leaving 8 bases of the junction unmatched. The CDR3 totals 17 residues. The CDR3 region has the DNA TGTGCCAGCAGCGGGCCCGGGACAGGGGCGGCTAACTATGGCTACACCTTC. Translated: CASSGPGTGAANYGYTF.

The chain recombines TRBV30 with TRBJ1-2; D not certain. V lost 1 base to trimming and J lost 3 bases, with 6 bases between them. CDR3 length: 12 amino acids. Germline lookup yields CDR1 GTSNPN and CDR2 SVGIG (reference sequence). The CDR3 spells CAWSGSHYGYTF. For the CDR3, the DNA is TGTGCCTGGAGTGGCAGTCACTATGGCTACACCTTC.

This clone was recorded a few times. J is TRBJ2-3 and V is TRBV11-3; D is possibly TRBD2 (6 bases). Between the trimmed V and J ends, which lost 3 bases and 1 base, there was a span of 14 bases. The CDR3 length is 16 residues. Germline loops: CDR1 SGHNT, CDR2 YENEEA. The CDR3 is CASSFTPERGTDTQYF. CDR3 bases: TGTGCCAGCAGCTTCACCCCGGAGCGGGGCACAGATACGCAGTATTTT. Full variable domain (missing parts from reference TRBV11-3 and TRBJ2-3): EAGVVQSPRYKIIEKKQPVAFWCNPISGHNTLYWYLQNLGQGPELLIRYENEEAVDDSQLPKDRFSAERLKGVDSTLKIQPAELGDSAVYLCASSFTPERGTDTQYFGPGTRLTVL.

Here the CDR3 reads CASSPSGESYNEQFF. The CDR3 DNA is TGTGCCAGCAGTCCTAGCGGGGAATCCTACAATGAGCAGTTCTTC. V usage is TRBV11-3 and J usage is TRBJ2-1; 9 bases align to TRBD2. Germline V gene sequence: CDR1 SGHNT, CDR2 YENEEA. This CDR3 has 15 amino acids. The V gene end was trimmed by 6 bases and the J gene end by 1 base; junction bases not matched to a gene: 4.

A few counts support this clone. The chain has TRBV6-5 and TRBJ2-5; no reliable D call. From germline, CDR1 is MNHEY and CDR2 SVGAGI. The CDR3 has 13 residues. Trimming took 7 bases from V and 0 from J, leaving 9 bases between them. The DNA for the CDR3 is TGTGCCAGCAAGGGTCAAAACCAAGAGACCCAGTACTTC. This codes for CASKGQNQETQYF.

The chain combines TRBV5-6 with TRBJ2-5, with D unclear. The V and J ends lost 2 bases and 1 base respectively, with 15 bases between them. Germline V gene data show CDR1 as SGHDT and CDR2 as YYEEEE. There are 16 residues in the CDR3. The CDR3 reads CASSFGLGSSQETQYF. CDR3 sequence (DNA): TGTGCCAGCAGCTTTGGGCTGGGTAGCAGCCAAGAGACCCAGTACTTC.

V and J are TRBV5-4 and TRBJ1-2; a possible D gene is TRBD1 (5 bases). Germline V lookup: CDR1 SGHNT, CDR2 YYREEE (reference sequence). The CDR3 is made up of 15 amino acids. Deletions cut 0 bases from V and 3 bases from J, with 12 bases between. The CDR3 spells CASSLGQGIDYGYTF. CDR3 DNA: TGTGCCAGCAGCTTGGGCCAGGGCATTGACTATGGCTACACCTTC.

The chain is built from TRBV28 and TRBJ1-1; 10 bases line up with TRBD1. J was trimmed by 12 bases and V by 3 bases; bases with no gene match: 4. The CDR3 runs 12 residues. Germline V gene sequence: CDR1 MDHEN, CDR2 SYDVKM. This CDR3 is CASSFQDRGSFF. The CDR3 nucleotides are TGTGCCAGCAGTTTTCAGGACAGGGGGTCTTTCTTT.

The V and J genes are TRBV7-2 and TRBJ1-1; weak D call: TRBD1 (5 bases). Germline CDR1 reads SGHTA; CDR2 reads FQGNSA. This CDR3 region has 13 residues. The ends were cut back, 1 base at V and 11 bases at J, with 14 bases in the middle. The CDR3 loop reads CASSLERGRGAFF. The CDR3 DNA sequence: TGTGCCAGCAGCTTAGAAAGGGGTAGAGGTGCTTTCTTT.

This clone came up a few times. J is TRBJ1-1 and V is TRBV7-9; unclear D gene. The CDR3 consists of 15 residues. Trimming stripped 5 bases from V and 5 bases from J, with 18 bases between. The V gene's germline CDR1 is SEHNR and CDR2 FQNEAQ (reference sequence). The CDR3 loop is CASSPTFGDGTEAFF. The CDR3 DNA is TGTGCCAGCAGCCCGACCTTCGGGGATGGGACTGAAGCTTTCTTT.

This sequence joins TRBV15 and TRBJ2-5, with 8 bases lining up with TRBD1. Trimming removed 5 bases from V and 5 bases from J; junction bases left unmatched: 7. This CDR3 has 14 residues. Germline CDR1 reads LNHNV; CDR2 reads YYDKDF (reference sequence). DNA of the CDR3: TGTGCCACCAGCCTGGGACAGGCGGGGGAGACCCAGTACTTC. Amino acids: CATSLGQAGETQYF.

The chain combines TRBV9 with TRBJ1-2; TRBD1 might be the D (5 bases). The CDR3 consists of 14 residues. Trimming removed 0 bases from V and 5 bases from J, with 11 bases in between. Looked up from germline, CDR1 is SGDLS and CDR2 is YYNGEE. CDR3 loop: CASSVAGGEYGYTF. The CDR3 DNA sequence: TGTGCCAGCAGCGTAGCGGGGGGGGAGTATGGCTACACCTTC.

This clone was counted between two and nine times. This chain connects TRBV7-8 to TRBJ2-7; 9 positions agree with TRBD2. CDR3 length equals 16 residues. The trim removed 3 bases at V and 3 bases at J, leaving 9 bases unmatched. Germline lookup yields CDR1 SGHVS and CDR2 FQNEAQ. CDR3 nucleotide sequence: TGTGCCAGCAGCTTGGCCACATCGACTAGCGGCTACGAGCAGTACTTC. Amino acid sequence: CASSLATSTSGYEQYF.

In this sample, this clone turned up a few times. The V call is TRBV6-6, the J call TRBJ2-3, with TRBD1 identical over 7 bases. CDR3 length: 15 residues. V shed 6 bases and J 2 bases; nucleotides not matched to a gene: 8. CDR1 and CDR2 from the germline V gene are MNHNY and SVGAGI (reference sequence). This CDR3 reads CASSLSGGDTDTQYF. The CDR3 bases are TGTGCCAGCAGCCTTTCAGGGGGAGACACAGATACGCAGTATTTT.

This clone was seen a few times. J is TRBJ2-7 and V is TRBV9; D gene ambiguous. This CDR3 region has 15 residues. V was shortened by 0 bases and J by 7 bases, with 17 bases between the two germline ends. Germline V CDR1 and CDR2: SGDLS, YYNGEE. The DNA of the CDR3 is TGTGCCAGCAGCGTAGCTACAGCCAGCGCTAGGGAGCAGTACTTC. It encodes CASSVATASAREQYF.

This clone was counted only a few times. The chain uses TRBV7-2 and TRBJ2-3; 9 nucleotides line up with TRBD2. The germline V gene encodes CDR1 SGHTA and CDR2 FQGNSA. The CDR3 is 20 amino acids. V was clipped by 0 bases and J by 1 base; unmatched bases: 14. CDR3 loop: CASSLASPRDSGRRTDTQYF. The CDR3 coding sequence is TGTGCCAGCAGCTTAGCTTCCCCCCGCGATAGCGGGAGACGCACAGATACGCAGTATTTT.

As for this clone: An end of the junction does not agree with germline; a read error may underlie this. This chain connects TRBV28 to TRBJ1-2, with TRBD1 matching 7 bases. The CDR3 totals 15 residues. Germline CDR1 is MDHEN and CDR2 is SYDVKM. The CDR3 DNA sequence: TGTGCCAGCACCTCACTTCGACAGGGTAACCATGGCTACACCTTC. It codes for CASTSLRQGNHGYTF.

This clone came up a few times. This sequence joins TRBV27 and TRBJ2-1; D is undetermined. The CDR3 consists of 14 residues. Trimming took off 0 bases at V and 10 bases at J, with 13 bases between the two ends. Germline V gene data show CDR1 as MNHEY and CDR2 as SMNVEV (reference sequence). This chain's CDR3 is CASSLSNLVEEQFF. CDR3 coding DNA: TGTGCCAGCAGTTTATCGAACTTAGTCGAAGAGCAGTTCTTC.

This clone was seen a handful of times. Written as DNA, the CDR3 is TGTGCCAGCAGCTTAGTATGGACGACCGGGGAGCTGTTTTTT. Amino acid sequence: CASSLVWTTGELFF. V is TRBV7-9 and J is TRBJ2-2; D call uncertain. Germline V gives CDR1 SEHNR, CDR2 FQNEAQ (reference sequence). CDR3 length: 14 amino acids. V was pared by 1 base and J by 5 bases, with 8 bases between.

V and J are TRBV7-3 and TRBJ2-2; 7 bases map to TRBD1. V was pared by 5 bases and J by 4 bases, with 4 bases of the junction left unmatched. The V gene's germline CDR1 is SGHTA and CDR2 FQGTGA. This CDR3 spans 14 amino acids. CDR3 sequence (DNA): TGTGCCAGCAGCGAGACAGGGACCACCGGGGAGCTGTTTTTT. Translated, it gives CASSETGTTGELFF.

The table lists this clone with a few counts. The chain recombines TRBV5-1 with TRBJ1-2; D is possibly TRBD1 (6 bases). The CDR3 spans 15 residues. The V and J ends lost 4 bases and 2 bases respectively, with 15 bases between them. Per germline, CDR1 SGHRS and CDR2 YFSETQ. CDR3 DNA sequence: TGCGCCAGCAGCCCACCCTACAGGGAAAACTATGGCTACACCTTC. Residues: CASSPPYRENYGYTF.

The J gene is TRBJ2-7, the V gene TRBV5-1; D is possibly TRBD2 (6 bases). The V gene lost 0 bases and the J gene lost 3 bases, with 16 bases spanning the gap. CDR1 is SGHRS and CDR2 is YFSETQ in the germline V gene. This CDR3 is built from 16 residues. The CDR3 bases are TGCGCCAGCAGCTTGGCAGGGACTCCCTTAAGCTACGAGCAGTACTTC. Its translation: CASSLAGTPLSYEQYF.

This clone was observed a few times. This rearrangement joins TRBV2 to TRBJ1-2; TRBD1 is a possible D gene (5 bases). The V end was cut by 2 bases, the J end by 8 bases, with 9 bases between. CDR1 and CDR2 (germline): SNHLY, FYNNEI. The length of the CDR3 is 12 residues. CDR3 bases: TGTGCCAGCAGTGAATTGGGGGTCGGCTACACCTTC. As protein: CASSELGVGYTF.